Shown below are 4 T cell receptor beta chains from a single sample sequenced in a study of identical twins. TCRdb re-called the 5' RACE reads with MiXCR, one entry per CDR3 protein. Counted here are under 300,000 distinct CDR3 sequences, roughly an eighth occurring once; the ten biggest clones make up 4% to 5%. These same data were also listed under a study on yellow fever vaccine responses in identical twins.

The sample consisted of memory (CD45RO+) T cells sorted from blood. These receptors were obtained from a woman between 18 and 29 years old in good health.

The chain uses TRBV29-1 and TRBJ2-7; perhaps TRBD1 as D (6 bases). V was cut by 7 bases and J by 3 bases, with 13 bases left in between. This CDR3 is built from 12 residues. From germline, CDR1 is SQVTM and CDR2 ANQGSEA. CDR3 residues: CSARDTVYEQYF. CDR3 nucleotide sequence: TGCAGCGCCAGGGACACGGTCTACGAGCAGTACTTC.

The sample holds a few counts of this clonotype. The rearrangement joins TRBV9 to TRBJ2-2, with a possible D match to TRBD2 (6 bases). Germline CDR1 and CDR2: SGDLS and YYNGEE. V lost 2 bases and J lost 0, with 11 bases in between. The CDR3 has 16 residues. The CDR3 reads CASSVAGGANTGELFF. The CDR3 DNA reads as TGTGCCAGCAGCGTTGCCGGCGGGGCGAACACCGGGGAGCTGTTTTTT. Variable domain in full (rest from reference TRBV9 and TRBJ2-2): DSGVTQTPKHLITATGQRVTLRCSPRSGDLSVYWYQQSLDQGLQFLIQYYNGEERAKGNILERFSAQQFPDLHSELNLSSLELGDSALYFCASSVAGGANTGELFFGEGSRLTVL.

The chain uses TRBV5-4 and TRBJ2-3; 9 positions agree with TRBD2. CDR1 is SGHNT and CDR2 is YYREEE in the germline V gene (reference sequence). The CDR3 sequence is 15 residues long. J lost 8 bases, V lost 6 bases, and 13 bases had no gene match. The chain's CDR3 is CASNPGRGGLGTQYF. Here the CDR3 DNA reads TGTGCCAGCAACCCTGGGCGGGGGGGCCTGGGTACGCAGTATTTT.

CDR3 protein: CASSYSKVGTGGYEQFF. CDR3 DNA: TGTGCCAGCAGTTACTCGAAAGTTGGGACAGGGGGTTATGAGCAGTTCTTC. The V and J genes are TRBV6-5 and TRBJ2-1, with TRBD1 identical over 11 bases. The CDR3 has 17 residues. The germline V gene has CDR1 MNHEY and CDR2 SVGAGI. Germline trimming cut 0 bases from V and 8 bases from J; bases unmatched to any gene: 9.